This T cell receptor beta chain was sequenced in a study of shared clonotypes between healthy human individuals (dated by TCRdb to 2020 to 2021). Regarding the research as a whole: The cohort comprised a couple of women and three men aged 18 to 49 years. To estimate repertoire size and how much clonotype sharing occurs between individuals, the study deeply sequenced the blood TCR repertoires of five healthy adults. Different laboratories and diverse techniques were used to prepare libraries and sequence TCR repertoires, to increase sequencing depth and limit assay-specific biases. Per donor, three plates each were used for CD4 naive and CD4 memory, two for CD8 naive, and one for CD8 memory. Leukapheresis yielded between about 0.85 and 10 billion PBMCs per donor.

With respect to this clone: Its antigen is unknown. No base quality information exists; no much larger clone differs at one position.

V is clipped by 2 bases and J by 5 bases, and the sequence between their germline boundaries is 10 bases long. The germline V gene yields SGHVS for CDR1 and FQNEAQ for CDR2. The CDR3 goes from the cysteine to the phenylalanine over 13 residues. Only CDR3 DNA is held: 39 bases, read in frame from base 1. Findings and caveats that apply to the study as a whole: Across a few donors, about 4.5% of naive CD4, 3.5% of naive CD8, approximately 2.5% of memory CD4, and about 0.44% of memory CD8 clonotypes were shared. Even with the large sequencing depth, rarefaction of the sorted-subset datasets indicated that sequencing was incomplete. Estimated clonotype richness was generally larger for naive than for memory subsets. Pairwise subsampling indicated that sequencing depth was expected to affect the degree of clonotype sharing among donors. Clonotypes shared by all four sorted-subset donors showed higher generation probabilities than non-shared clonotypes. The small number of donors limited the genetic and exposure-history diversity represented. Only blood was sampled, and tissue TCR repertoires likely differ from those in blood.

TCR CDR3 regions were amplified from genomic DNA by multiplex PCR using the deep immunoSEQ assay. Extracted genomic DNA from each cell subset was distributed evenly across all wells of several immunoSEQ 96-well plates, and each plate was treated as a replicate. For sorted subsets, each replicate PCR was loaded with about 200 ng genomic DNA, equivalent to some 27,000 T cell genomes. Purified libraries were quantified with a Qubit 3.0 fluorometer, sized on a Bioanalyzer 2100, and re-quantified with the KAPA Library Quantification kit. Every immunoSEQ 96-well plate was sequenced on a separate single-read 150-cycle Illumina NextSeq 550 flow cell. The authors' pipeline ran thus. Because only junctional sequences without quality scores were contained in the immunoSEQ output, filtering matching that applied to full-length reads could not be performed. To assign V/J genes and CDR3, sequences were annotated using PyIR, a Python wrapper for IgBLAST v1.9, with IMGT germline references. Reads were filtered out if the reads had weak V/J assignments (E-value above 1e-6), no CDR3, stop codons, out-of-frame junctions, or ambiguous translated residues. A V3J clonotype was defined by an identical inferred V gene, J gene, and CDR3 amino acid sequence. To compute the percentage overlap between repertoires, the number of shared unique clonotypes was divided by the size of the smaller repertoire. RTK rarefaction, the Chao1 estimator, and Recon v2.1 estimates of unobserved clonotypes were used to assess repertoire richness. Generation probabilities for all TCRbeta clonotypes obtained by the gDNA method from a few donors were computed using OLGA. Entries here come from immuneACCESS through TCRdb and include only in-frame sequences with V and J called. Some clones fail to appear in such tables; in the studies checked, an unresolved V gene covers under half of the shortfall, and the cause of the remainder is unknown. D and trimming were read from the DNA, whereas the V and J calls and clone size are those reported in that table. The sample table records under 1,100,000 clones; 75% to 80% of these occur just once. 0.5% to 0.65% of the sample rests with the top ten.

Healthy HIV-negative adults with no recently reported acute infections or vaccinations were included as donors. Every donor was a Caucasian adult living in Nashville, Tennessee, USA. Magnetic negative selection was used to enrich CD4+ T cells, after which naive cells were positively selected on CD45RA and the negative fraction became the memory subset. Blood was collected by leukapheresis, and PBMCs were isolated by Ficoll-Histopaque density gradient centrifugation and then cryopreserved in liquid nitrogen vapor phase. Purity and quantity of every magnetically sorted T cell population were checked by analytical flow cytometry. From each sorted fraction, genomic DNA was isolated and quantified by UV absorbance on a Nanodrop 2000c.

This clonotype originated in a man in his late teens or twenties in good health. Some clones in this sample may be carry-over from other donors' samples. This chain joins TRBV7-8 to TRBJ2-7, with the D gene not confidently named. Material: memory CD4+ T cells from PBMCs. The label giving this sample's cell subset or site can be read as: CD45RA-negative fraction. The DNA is TGTGCCAGCAGCTTACTGGAGTCCCACGAGCAGTACTTC. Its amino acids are CASSLLESHEQYF. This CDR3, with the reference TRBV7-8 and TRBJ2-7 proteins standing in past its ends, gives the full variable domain GAGVSQSPRYKVAKRGQDVALRCDPISGHVSLFWYQQALGQGPEFLTYFQNEAQLDKSGLPSDRFFAERPEGSVSTLKIQRTQQEDSAVYLCASSLLESHEQYFGPGTRLTVT.